The sequence of this T cell receptor beta chain was determined in a study of T cells in Graves' hyperthyroidism and ophthalmopathy. About the study: At the time of initial diagnosis and before any treatment, peripheral blood was collected.

The TCR beta CDR3 regions underwent amplification using RNA transcripts as the source. HTBI primers were employed in a first-round RT-PCR of the TCR CDR3. TCRdb reprocessed the multiplex PCR reads with MiXCR, giving one entry per CDR3 protein. Among about 360,000 distinct CDR3 sequences listed, about 13% were seen once. Exclusion of patients followed from uncontrolled infection, other autoimmune disease, pregnancy or lactation. Together with thyroid ultrasound, orbital computed tomography, serum thyroxine and TRAb, clinical symptoms were used for diagnoses. This clonotype has at least ten counts. Its antigen remains unidentified. Germline V gene sequence: CDR1 GTSNPN, CDR2 SVGIG (reference sequence). The V end was cut by 5 bases, the J end by 6 bases, with 17 bases between. The length of the CDR3 is 13 residues. Study-wide findings and caveats: For ophthalmopathy, model prediction preceded onset by a median 6.5 months.

The chain combines TRBV30 with TRBJ2-7; D possibly matches TRBD1 or TRBD2 (5 bases each). The sequence was collected from a woman aged 18-29 years with Graves' hyperthyroidism. The sample was blood. CDR3 nucleotide sequence: TGTGCCTGGGGAGGAGACAGTGCCCTCGAGCAGTACTTC. Its protein is CAWGGDSALEQYF.